This T cell receptor (beta chain) came from a study of control samples from healthy donors and cancer patients. Libraries were prepared by immunoSEQ multiplex PCR; TCRdb keeps only in-frame clonotypes and omits some of them. Of under 200,000 clones listed, 90% to 95% were seen once; the top ten hold 1.5%. Germline-derived CDR1 and CDR2 are MNHEY and SVGAGI. The CDR3 runs 15 residues. With V trimmed by 7 bases and J by 0 bases, 7 bases remained unmatched. This clonotype was sampled from a woman aged 25 to 39 in good health. The V gene is TRBV6-5, the J gene TRBJ2-7, with TRBD1 identical over 9 bases. Sequencing used blood. The chain's CDR3 is CASNPGTGSSYEQYF. CDR3 in DNA: TGTGCCAGCAATCCCGGGACAGGGAGCTCCTACGAGCAGTACTTC.